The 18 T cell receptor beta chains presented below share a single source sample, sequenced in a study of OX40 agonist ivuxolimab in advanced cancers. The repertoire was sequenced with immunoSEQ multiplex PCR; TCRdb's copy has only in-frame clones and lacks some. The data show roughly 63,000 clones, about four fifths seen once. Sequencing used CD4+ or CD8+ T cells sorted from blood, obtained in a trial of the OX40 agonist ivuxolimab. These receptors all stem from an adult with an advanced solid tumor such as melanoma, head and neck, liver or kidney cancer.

The CDR3 is CASSLYGTGVNTEAFF. CDR3 sequence (DNA): TGTGCCAGCAGCTTATATGGGACAGGGGTGAACACTGAAGCTTTCTTT. This chain connects TRBV7-9 to TRBJ1-1; TRBD1 aligns across 10 bases. The CDR3 spans 16 residues. V gave up 2 bases and J gave up 0 bases; unmatched junction bases: 3. Germline lookup yields CDR1 SEHNR and CDR2 FQNEAQ (reference sequence).

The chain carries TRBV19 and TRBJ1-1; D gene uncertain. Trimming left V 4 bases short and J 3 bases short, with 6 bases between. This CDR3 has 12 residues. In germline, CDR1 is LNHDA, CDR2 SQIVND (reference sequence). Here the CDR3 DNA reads TGTGCCAGTAGTACGACCTACACTGAAGCTTTCTTT. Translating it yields CASSTTYTEAFF.

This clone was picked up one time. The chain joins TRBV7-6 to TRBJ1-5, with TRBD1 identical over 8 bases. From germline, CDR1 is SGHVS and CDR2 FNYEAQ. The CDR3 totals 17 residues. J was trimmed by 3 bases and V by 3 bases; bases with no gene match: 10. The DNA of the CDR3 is TGTGCCAGCAGCTTCGGGACAGGAGTAAAAATCAATCAGCCCCAGCATTTT. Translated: CASSFGTGVKINQPQHF.

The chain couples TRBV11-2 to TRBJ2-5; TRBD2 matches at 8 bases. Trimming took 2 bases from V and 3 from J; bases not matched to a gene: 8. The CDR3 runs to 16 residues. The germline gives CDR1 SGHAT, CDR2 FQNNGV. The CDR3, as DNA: TGTGCCAGCAGCTTACCAGCGGGGGAACCCAAAGAGACCCAGTACTTC. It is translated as CASSLPAGEPKETQYF.

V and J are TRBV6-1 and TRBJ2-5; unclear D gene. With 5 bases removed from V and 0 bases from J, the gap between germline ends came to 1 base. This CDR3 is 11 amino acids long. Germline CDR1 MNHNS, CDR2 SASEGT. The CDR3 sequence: CASSYQETQYF. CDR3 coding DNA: TGTGCCAGCAGTTACCAAGAGACCCAGTACTTC.

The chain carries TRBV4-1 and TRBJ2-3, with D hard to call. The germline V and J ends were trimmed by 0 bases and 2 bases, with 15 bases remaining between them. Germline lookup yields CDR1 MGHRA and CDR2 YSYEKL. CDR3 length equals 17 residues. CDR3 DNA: TGCGCCAGCAGCCAAGATTTTTTTGTGGGTTTCACAGATACGCAGTATTTT. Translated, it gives CASSQDFFVGFTDTQYF.

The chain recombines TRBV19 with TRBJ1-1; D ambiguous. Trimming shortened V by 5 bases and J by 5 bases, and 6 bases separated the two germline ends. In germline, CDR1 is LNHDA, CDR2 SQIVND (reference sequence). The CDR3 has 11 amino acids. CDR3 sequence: CASSGETEAFF. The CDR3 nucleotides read TGTGCCAGTAGTGGCGAAACTGAAGCTTTCTTT.

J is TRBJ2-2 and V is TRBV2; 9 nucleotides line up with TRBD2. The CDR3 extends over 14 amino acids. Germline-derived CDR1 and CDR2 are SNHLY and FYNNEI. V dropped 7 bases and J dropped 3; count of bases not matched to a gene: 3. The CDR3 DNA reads TGTGCCAGCAAGTTAGCGGGGGACACCGGGGAGCTGTTTTTT. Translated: CASKLAGDTGELFF.

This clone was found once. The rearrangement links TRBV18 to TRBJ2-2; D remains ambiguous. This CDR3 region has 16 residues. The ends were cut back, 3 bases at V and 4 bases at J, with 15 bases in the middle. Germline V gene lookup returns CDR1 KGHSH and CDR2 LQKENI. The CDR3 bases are TGTGCCAGCTCACCGTTTAGACCCTCGGGCACCGGGGAGCTGTTTTTT. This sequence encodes CASSPFRPSGTGELFF. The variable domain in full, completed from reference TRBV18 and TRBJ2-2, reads NAGVMQNPRHLVRRRGQEARLRCSPMKGHSHVYWYRQLPEEGLKFMVYLQKENIIDESGMPKERFSAEFPKEGPSILRIQQVVRGDSAAYFCASSPFRPSGTGELFFGEGSRLTVL.

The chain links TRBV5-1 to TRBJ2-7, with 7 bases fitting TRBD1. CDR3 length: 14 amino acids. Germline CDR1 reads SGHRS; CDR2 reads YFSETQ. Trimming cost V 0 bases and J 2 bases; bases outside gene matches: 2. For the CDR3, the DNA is TGCGCCAGCAGCTTGGCCGGGACAGCCTACGAGCAGTACTTC. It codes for CASSLAGTAYEQYF.

CDR3 coding DNA: TGTGCCATCAGTGGAACAGGGACTACTGAAGCTTTCTTT. This encodes CAISGTGTTEAFF. The chain joins TRBV10-3 to TRBJ1-1; possible D gene TRBD1, 6 bases. Germline V gives CDR1 ENHRY, CDR2 SYGVKD. This CDR3 has 13 residues. V was shortened by 4 bases and J by 5 bases, with 11 bases between the two germline ends.

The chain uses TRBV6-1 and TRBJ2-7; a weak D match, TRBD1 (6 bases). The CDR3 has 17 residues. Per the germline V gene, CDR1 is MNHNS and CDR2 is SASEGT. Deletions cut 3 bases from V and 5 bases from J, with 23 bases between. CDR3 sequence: CASSDATGTPQAHEQYF. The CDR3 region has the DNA TGTGCCAGCAGTGATGCAACCGGGACACCGCAGGCCCACGAGCAGTACTTC.

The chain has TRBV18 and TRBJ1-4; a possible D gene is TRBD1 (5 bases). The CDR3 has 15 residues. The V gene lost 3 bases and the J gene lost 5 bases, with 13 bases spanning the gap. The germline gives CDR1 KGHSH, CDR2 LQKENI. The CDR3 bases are TGTGCCAGCTCACCGACTTATGAGGGGAATGAAAAACTGTTTTTT. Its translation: CASSPTYEGNEKLFF.

CDR3: CASSSIITGQGNYGYTF. CDR3 coding DNA: TGTGCCAGCAGCTCAATTATAACGGGACAGGGGAACTATGGCTACACCTTC. The rearrangement joins TRBV7-2 to TRBJ1-2, with 10 bases that match TRBD1. The V segment lost 4 bases and the J segment 2 bases; nucleotides outside the gene matches: 10. The CDR3 is 17 residues long. Germline V gene lookup returns CDR1 SGHTA and CDR2 FQGNSA.

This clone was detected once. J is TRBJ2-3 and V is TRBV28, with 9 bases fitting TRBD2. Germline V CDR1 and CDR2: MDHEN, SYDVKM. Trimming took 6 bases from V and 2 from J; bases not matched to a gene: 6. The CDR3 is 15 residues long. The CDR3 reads CASSHSGGSTDTQYF. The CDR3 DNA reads TGTGCCAGCAGCCATAGCGGGGGCTCCACAGATACGCAGTATTTT.

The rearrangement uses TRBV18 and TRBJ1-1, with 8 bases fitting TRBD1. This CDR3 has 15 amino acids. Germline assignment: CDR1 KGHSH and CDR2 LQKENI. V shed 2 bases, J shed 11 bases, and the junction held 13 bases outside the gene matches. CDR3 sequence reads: CASSPRGQADLRAFF. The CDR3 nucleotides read TGTGCCAGCTCACCAAGGGGACAGGCGGACCTTCGGGCTTTCTTT.

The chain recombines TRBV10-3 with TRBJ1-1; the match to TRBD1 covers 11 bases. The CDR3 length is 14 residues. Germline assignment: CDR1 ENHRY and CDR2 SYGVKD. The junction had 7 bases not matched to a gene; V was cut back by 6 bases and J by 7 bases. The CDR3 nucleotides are TGTGCCATCAGATTCGAAGGGACAGGGGGTGAAGCTTTCTTT. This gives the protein CAIRFEGTGGEAFF.

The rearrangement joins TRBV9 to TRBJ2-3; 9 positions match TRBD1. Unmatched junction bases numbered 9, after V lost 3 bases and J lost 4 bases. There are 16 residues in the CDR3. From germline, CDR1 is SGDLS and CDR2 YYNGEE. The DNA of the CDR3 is TGTGCCAGCAGCGGAGGACAGGGGTTTCAGGCAGATACGCAGTATTTT. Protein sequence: CASSGGQGFQADTQYF.